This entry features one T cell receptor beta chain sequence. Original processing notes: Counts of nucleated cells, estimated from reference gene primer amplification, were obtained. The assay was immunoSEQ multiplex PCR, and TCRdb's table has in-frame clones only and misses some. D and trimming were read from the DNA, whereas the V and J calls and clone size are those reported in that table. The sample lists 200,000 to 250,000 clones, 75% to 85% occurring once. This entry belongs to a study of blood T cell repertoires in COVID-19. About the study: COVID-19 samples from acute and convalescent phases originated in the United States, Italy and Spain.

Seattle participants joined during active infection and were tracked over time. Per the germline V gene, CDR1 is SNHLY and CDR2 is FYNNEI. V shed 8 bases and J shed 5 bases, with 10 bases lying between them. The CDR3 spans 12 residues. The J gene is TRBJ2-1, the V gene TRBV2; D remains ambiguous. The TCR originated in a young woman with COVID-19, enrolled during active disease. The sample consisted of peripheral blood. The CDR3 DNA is TGTGCCAGCGTCGCTGGGCACAATGAGCAGTTCTTC. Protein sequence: CASVAGHNEQFF.